The 18 T cell receptor beta chains presented below share a single source sample, sequenced in a study of T cells in Graves' hyperthyroidism and ophthalmopathy. From RNA transcripts, TCR beta CDR3 regions were amplified. The TCR CDR3 was amplified in a first-round RT-PCR using the HTBI primer set. TCRdb ran MiXCR on the multiplex PCR reads and lists one entry per CDR3 protein. The sample includes about 600,000 distinct CDR3 sequences, about 14% seen only once; the top ten take roughly 7%. Material: blood. Source of these receptors: a woman under 30 with Graves' ophthalmopathy.

This clonotype was counted between two and nine times. The gene calls are TRBV30 and TRBJ1-3, with D hard to call. V was trimmed by 3 bases and J by 4 bases, leaving 22 bases between them. The CDR3 is 17 amino acids. Germline-derived CDR1 and CDR2 are GTSNPN and SVGIG (reference sequence). CDR3 residues: CAWREKRSGLYGNTIYF. CDR3 sequence (DNA): TGTGCCTGGAGAGAAAAGCGGAGTGGGCTGTACGGAAACACCATATATTTT.

The chain couples TRBV4-1 to TRBJ1-1, with D tentatively TRBD1 (6 bases). Germline loops: CDR1 MGHRA, CDR2 YSYEKL. The CDR3 is 16 amino acids. Trimming removed 4 bases from V and 5 bases from J, with 20 bases in between. CDR3 nucleotides: TGCGCCAGCAGCCCCCCAAGGGGGGTCGCAAAGACTGAAGCTTTCTTT. It codes for CASSPPRGVAKTEAFF.

Ten or more counts support this clonotype. The chain links TRBV2 to TRBJ2-3, with D uncertain. This CDR3 comprises 12 residues. The germline gives CDR1 SNHLY, CDR2 FYNNEI. Trimming cost V 4 bases and J 3 bases, with 5 bases left between them. In nucleotides, the CDR3 is TGTGCCAGCAGTGCAGGAACAGATACGCAGTATTTT. It translates to CASSAGTDTQYF.

At least ten counts were recorded for this clonotype. This chain uses TRBV28 with TRBJ2-7; D tentatively fits TRBD1 or TRBD2 (5 bases each). Germline V gene data show CDR1 as MDHEN and CDR2 as SYDVKM. Trimming pared 5 bases from V and 4 bases from J, leaving 21 bases between. The CDR3 is 16 residues long. The CDR3 loop reads CASSPPFGTARYEQYF. CDR3 in DNA: TGTGCCAGCAGTCCTCCCTTCGGGACCGCGAGGTACGAGCAGTACTTC.

J is TRBJ2-3 and V is TRBV3-1, with TRBD1 matching 8 bases. Germline V gene data show CDR1 as LGHDT and CDR2 as YNNKEL (reference sequence). The junction had 13 bases not matched to a gene; V was cut back by 2 bases and J by 6 bases. The CDR3 contains 17 residues. The chain's CDR3 is CASSQHTGGYGSDTQYF. CDR3 DNA sequence: TGTGCCAGCAGCCAACATACAGGGGGTTATGGTTCGGATACGCAGTATTTT.

V gene TRBV4-2 combines with J gene TRBJ2-7; D is perhaps TRBD2 (5 bases). CDR1 and CDR2 (germline): LGHNA, YNFKEQ. Trimming took 1 base from V and 2 from J, leaving 15 bases between them. The CDR3 sequence is 16 residues long. CDR3 protein: CASSQGSGLAAYEQYF. CDR3 sequence (DNA): TGTGCCAGCAGCCAAGGGAGCGGACTCGCGGCCTACGAGCAGTACTTC.

Ten or more counts support this clonotype. The J gene is TRBJ2-3, the V gene TRBV28; 9 bases are a match to TRBD1. The germline CDR1 and CDR2 sequences are MDHEN and SYDVKM. This CDR3 has 16 amino acids. V lost 5 bases, J lost 2 bases, and 8 bases stayed unmatched. CDR3 region: CASSHQYRGLTDTQYF. The CDR3 nucleotides are TGTGCCAGCAGTCATCAATACAGGGGGCTCACAGATACGCAGTATTTT.

V usage is TRBV29-1 and J usage is TRBJ2-7; D gene unclear. V was trimmed by 1 base and J by 0 bases, leaving 7 bases between them. The CDR3 totals 13 residues. Germline V CDR1 and CDR2: SQVTM, ANQGSEA. CDR3 loop: CSVEGRVSYEQYF. The CDR3 DNA sequence: TGCAGCGTTGAAGGTAGGGTCTCCTACGAGCAGTACTTC.

This clonotype occurred many times. This rearrangement joins TRBV3-1 to TRBJ1-2; D is ambiguous. The V end was cut by 3 bases, the J end by 2 bases, with 10 bases between. The CDR3 has 14 amino acids. CDR1 is LGHDT, CDR2 YNNKEL, per germline (reference sequence). The CDR3 nucleotides are TGTGCCAGCAGCCAGAACAGCGCGAACTATGGCTACACCTTC. Residues: CASSQNSANYGYTF.

The gene calls are TRBV20-1 and TRBJ2-7, with 7 bases identical to TRBD2. The germline CDR1 and CDR2 sequences are DFQATT and SNEGSKA (reference sequence). The ends lost 3 bases at V and 4 bases at J; junction bases unmatched: 24. This CDR3 has 19 amino acids. CDR3 in DNA: TGCAGTGCTAGGGAGGTCGGGGCTAGCGGTCTTCTCAAGGATTACGAGCAGTACTTC. Its protein is CSAREVGASGLLKDYEQYF.

This clonotype was counted at least ten times. The gene calls are TRBV7-9 and TRBJ2-5; D remains ambiguous. Germline CDR1 SEHNR, CDR2 FQNEAQ (reference sequence). This CDR3 contains 13 residues. The V and J ends lost 1 base and 2 bases respectively, with 5 bases between them. The CDR3 nucleotides read TGTGCCAGCAGCTTAGTACAGCAAGAGACCCAGTACTTC. This encodes CASSLVQQETQYF.

This clonotype has at least ten counts. The chain employs TRBV24-1 and TRBJ2-1; 7 bases map to TRBD2. The CDR3 has 14 residues. Germline loops: CDR1 KGHDR, CDR2 SFDVKD. V dropped 9 bases and J dropped 3; count of bases not matched to a gene: 7. DNA for the CDR3: TGTGCCACCCAGGCTAGCGGATACTACAATGAGCAGTTCTTC. This gives the protein CATQASGYYNEQFF.

The genes are TRBV28 and TRBJ2-3, with TRBD1 matching over 10 bases. The CDR3 spans 14 residues. J was trimmed by 7 bases and V by 3 bases; bases with no gene match: 4. The V gene's germline CDR1 is MDHEN and CDR2 SYDVKM. In nucleotides, the CDR3 is TGTGCCAGCAGTTTTCTGGGACAGGGGTATACGCAGTATTTT. It specifies CASSFLGQGYTQYF.

This clonotype was seen at least ten times. V and J are TRBV10-3 and TRBJ1-1; D is ambiguous. The ends were cut back, 10 bases at V and 2 bases at J, with 8 bases in the middle. Germline V gene data show CDR1 as ENHRY and CDR2 as SYGVKD. The CDR3 extends over 11 amino acids. CDR3 sequence (DNA): TGTGCCACCGCCGTAAACACTGAAGCTTTCTTT. Its translation: CATAVNTEAFF.

The V and J genes are TRBV6-1 and TRBJ2-3; 10 bases match TRBD2. The V segment lost 0 bases and the J segment 8 bases; nucleotides outside the gene matches: 8. The CDR3 consists of 16 residues. Germline CDR1 reads MNHNS; CDR2 reads SASEGT. The CDR3 DNA reads TGTGCCAGCAGTGAAGCGCTTCTGCTAGCGGGAGTTACGCAGTATTTT. This sequence encodes CASSEALLLAGVTQYF.

This chain uses TRBV19 with TRBJ1-3, with 7 bases identical to TRBD1. There are 15 residues in the CDR3. V lost 5 bases to trimming and J lost 3 bases; unmatched junction nucleotides: 7. Looked up from germline, CDR1 is LNHDA and CDR2 is SQIVND (reference sequence). CDR3 in DNA: TGTGCCAGTAGTTTGTCTACAGGGGTTGGAAACACCATATATTTT. This encodes CASSLSTGVGNTIYF. The full variable domain, with the rest looked up from reference TRBV19 and TRBJ1-3, is DGGITQSPKYLFRKEGQNVTLSCEQNLNHDAMYWYRQDPGQGLRLIYYSQIVNDFQKGDIAEGYSVSREKKESFPLTVTSAQKNPTAFYLCASSLSTGVGNTIYFGEGSWLTVV.

This clonotype was seen many times. The genes are TRBV27 and TRBJ2-1; 9 nucleotides align to TRBD2. With 6 bases clipped from V and 8 bases from J, the junction kept 11 bases outside the gene matches. The CDR3 runs 15 residues. Germline values: CDR1 MNHEY, CDR2 SMNVEV (reference sequence). The CDR3 is CASSVGGRAMHEQFF. CDR3 sequence (DNA): TGTGCCAGCAGCGTTGGCGGGAGGGCCATGCATGAGCAGTTCTTC.

This clonotype appeared many times. The genes are TRBV12-3 or TRBV12-4 and TRBJ2-1, with 7 bases identical to TRBD2. The CDR3 is 16 residues long. J lost 4 bases, V lost 4 bases, and 10 bases had no gene match. The CDR3 DNA sequence: TGTGCCAGCAGTTACTATATGACTAGCTGGTACAATGAGCAGTTCTTC. Translated: CASSYYMTSWYNEQFF.